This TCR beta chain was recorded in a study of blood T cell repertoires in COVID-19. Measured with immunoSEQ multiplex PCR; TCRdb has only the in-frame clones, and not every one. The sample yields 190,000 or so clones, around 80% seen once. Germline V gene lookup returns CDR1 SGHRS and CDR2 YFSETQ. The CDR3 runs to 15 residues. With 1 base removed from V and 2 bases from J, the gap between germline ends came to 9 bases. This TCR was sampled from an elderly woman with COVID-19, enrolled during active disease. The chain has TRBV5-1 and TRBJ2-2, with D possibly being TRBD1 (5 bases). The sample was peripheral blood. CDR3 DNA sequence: TGCGCCAGCAGCTTGCTAGGGGTTAACACCGGGGAGCTGTTTTTT. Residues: CASSLLGVNTGELFF.